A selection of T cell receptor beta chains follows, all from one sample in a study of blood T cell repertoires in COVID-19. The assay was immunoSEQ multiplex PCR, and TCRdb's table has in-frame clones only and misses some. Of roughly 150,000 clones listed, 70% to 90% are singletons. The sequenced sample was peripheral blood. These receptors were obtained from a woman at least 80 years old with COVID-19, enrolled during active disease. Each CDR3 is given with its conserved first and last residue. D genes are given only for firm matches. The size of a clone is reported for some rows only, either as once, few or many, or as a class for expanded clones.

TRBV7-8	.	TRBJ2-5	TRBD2	CASSLTTRLAGLETQYF	TGTGCCAGCAGCTTAACAACACGACTAGCGGGATTGGAGACCCAGTACTTC
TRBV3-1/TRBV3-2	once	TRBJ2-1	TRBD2	CASSPPGLGTSEQFF	TGTGCCAGCAGCCCTCCGGGACTAGGAACGAGTGAGCAGTTCTTC
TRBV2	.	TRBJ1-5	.	CASSEGTGYQPQHF	TGTGCCAGCAGTGAAGGTACAGGGTATCAGCCCCAGCATTTT
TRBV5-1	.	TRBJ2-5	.	CASSARQETQYF	TGCGCCAGCTCGGCCAGGCAAGAGACCCAGTACTTC
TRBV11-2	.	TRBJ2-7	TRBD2	CASSPGQGLAGGLPYEQYF	TGTGCCAGCAGCCCCGGCCAGGGACTAGCGGGAGGGTTGCCCTACGAGCAGTACTTC
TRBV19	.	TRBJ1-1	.	CASRVGRDTEAFF	TGTGCCAGTAGGGTAGGGAGGGACACTGAAGCTTTCTTT
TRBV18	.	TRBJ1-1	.	CASSLQAKGVGNTEAFF	TGTGCCAGCTCACTTCAAGCCAAAGGGGTCGGGAACACTGAAGCTTTCTTT
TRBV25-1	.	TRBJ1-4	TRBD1	CASSFSGTGSEKLFF	TGTGCCAGCAGTTTCTCCGGGACAGGGTCCGAAAAACTGTTTTTT
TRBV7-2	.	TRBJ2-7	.	CASSPFSTSYEQYF	TGTGCCAGCAGCCCGTTTTCGACTAGCTACGAGCAGTACTTC
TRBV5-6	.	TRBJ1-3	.	CASSPRGLSGNTIYF	TGTGCCAGCAGCCCACGCGGCCTATCTGGAAACACCATATATTTT
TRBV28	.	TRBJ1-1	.	CASSLLGEPRGTEAFF	TGTGCCAGCAGTTTATTAGGAGAACCCAGGGGCACTGAAGCTTTCTTT
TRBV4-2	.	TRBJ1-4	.	CASSPRQAQNEKLFF	TGTGCCAGCAGCCCTCGACAGGCCCAAAATGAAAAACTGTTTTTT
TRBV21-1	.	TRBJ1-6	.	CASSRGQGVGPLHF	TGTGCCAGCAGCCGGGGACAGGGAGTGGGCCCCCTCCACTTT
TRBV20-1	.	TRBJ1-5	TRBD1	CSASARWGQVNQPQHF	TGCAGTGCCAGTGCCCGGTGGGGACAGGTTAATCAGCCCCAGCATTTT
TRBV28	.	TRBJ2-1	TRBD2	CASSPASGPYNEQFF	TGTGCCAGCAGTCCCGCTAGCGGACCCTACAATGAGCAGTTCTTC
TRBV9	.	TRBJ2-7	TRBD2	CASSPRPFGRNHYEQYF	TGTGCCAGCAGCCCCCGACCGTTCGGGAGGAACCACTACGAGCAGTACTTC
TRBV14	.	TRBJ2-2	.	CASSQRGTGELFF	TGTGCCAGCAGCCAACGAGGGACCGGGGAGCTGTTTTTT
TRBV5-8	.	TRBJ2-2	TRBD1	CASSLGTGAGELFF	TGTGCCAGCAGCTTGGGGACAGGGGCCGGGGAGCTGTTTTTT
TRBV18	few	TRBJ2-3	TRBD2	CASSPQGQRENSDTQYF	TGTGCCAGCTCACCACAAGGGCAGCGGGAGAACTCAGATACGCAGTATTTT
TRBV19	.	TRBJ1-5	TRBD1	CASQDRDVQPQHF	TGTGCCAGCCAGGACAGGGATGTACAGCCCCAGCATTTT
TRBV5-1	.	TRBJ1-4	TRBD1	CASSGQGATNEKLFF	TGCGCCAGCAGCGGACAGGGGGCGACTAATGAAAAACTGTTTTTT
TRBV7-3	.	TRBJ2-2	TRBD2	CASSPLATGELFF	TGTGCCAGCAGCCCACTAGCGACCGGGGAGCTGTTTTTT
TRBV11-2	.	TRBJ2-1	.	CASSHPDGVRGQFF	TGTGCCAGCAGCCACCCTGATGGGGTCAGGGGGCAGTTCTTC
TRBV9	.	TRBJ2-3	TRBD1	CATSTGPGQSTDTQYF	TGTGCCACATCTACTGGACCGGGACAGAGCACAGATACGCAGTATTTT
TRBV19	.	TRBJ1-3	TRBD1	CASSTGTVSGNTIYF	TGTGCCAGTAGTACCGGGACAGTTTCTGGAAACACCATATATTTT
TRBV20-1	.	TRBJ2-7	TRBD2	CSGGSLYEQYF	TGCAGTGGCGGGAGCTTGTACGAGCAGTACTTC
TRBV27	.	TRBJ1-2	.	CASSLLPSTDYGYTF	TGTGCCAGCAGTTTACTACCCTCGACAGACTATGGCTACACCTTC
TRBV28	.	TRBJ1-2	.	CASSPEALFRGYTF	TGTGCCAGCAGTCCTGAAGCCCTTTTTCGTGGCTACACCTTC
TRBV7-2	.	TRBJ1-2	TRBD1	CASSLDYAGTGSGYTF	TGTGCCAGCAGCTTAGATTATGCCGGGACAGGGTCCGGCTACACCTTC
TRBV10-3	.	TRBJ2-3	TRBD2	CAIRTSGREQYF	TGTGCCATCAGAACCAGCGGGAGGGAGCAGTATTTT
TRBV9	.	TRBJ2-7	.	CASSVGTTEDYEQYF	TGTGCCAGCAGCGTAGGAACAACTGAGGACTACGAGCAGTACTTC
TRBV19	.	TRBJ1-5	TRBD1	CASSIDSGGSNQPQHF	TGTGCCAGTAGTATAGATTCAGGGGGCAGCAATCAGCCCCAGCATTTT
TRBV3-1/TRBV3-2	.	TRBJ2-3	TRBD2	CASSETGTSGLSTDTQYF	TGTGCCAGCAGCGAAACTGGGACTAGCGGGCTTTCCACAGATACGCAGTATTTT
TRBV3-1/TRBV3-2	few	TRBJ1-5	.	CASSQGLTGQPQHF	TGTGCCAGCAGCCAAGGGTTAACAGGTCAGCCCCAGCATTTT
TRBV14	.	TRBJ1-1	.	CASSQVSGYTEAFF	TGTGCCAGCAGCCAAGTTTCCGGGTATACTGAAGCTTTCTTT
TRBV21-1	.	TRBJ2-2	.	CASSTRTGQWGTGELFF	TGTGCCAGCAGCACTCGGACAGGGCAGTGGGGCACCGGGGAGCTGTTTTTT
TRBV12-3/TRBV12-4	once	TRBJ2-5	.	CASSFVGGETQYF	TGTGCCAGCAGTTTTGTGGGAGGAGAGACCCAGTACTTC
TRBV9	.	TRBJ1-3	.	CASSVNTGTSLGSGNTIYF	TGTGCCAGCAGCGTTAATACAGGGACCTCGTTAGGCTCTGGAAACACCATATATTTT
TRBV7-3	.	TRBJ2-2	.	CASSSGGTGELFF	TGTGCCAGCAGCTCCGGCGGCACCGGGGAGCTGTTTTTT
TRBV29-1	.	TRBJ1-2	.	CSARGSGISSGYTF	TGCAGCGCGAGGGGGTCGGGCATTTCGAGTGGCTACACCTTC
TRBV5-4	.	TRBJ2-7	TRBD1	CASSFGGQGEQYF	TGTGCCAGCAGCTTTGGAGGACAGGGCGAGCAGTACTTC
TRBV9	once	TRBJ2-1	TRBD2	CASSVDSGSDEQFF	TGTGCCAGCAGCGTAGATAGCGGGAGCGATGAGCAGTTCTTC
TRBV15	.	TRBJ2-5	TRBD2	CATSSRTSGAQETQYF	TGTGCCACCAGCAGTCGCACTAGCGGGGCTCAAGAGACCCAGTACTTC
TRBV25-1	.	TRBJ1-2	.	CASSATQNYGYTF	TGTGCCAGCAGTGCAACACAGAACTATGGCTACACCTTC
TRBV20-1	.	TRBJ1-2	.	CSASPPGGYTF	TGCAGTGCTAGCCCCCCGGGTGGCTACACCTTC
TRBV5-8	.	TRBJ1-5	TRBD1	CASNLPDRGTDQPQHF	TGTGCCAGCAACCTACCAGACAGGGGAACTGATCAGCCCCAGCATTTT
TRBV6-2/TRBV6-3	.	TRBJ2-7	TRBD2	CASSTSGHTYEQYF	TGTGCCAGCAGCACTAGCGGGCATACCTACGAGCAGTACTTC
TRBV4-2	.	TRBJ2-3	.	CASSQDALVRVGTQYF	TGTGCCAGCAGCCAAGACGCCCTGGTTCGTGTCGGTACGCAGTATTTT
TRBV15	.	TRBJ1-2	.	CATSRDSSFGYTF	TGTGCCACCAGCAGAGACAGTTCCTTTGGCTACACCTTC
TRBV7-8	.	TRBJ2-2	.	CASSLASTGELFF	TGTGCCAGCAGCTTGGCTAGTACCGGGGAGCTGTTTTTT
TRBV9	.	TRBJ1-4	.	CASSRRRGGSASNEKLFF	TGTGCCAGCAGCCGTAGAAGAGGGGGTTCCGCATCTAATGAAAAACTGTTTTTT
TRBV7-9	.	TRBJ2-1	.	CASSPQNEQFF	TGTGCCAGCAGCCCGCAGAATGAGCAGTTCTTC
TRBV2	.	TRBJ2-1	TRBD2	CASSESGLAGNEQFF	TGTGCCAGCAGTGAGAGTGGACTAGCTGGCAATGAGCAGTTCTTC
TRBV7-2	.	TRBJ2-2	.	CASSLYMGGNTGELFF	TGTGCCAGCAGCTTATATATGGGGGGAAACACCGGGGAGCTGTTTTTT
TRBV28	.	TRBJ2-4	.	CASGYRGGNIQYF	TGTGCCAGCGGGTACAGGGGGGGTAACATTCAGTACTTC
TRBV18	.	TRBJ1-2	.	CASSPSAVSYGYTF	TGTGCCAGCTCACCTTCGGCGGTATCCTATGGCTACACCTTC
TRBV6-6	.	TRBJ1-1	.	CASSYSRQAEAFF	TGTGCCAGCAGTTACTCGCGACAGGCTGAAGCTTTCTTT
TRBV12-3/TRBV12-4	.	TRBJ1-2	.	CASSVGRAYGYTF	TGTGCCAGCAGTGTAGGGAGAGCCTATGGCTACACCTTC
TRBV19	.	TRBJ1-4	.	CASTDSTGANEKLFF	TGTGCCAGTACTGACTCGACGGGAGCTAATGAAAAACTGTTTTTT
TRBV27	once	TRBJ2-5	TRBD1	CASSLTGVGETQYF	TGTGCCAGCAGTTTGACAGGGGTCGGAGAGACCCAGTACTTC